The 21 T cell receptor beta chains in this list originate from one sample, sequenced in a study of T cell responses to AZD1222 COVID-19 vaccine (TCRdb year 2021). In the paper's terms, the time point label means: about 28 days (+/-7) after the second vaccine dose. The library was obtained by the immunoSEQ multiplex PCR assay. TCRdb's version of the immuneACCESS table is confined to in-frame rearrangements and falls short of the full clone set. An unresolved V gene accounts for under half of the shortfall where checked; the remainder is of unknown origin. This sample gives approximately 30,000 clones in total; 80% to 90% of them show up just once. Of the sample, approximately 10% falls within the top ten clones. The sample in question was peripheral blood, obtained 28 days after the second AZD1222 dose. Receptor source: an adult who received the AZD1222 COVID-19 vaccine.

The genes are TRBV19 and TRBJ2-7; 7 nucleotides line up with TRBD1. CDR3 length: 15 amino acids. Germline assignment: CDR1 LNHDA and CDR2 SQIVND (reference sequence). V trimming: 4 bases; J trimming: 0 bases; junction bases outside the gene matches: 6. In nucleotides, the CDR3 is TGTGCCAGTAGTAGGCTGACAGGGAGCTCCTACGAGCAGTACTTC. Translation gives CASSRLTGSSYEQYF.

The chain is built from TRBV9 and TRBJ2-7; TRBD2 aligns across 9 bases. The ends lost 2 bases at V and 2 bases at J; junction bases unmatched: 5. The length of the CDR3 is 15 residues. CDR1 and CDR2 (germline): SGDLS, YYNGEE. CDR3 in DNA: TGTGCCAGCAGCGTTAATAGCGGGAGTCCCTACGAGCAGTACTTC. Residues: CASSVNSGSPYEQYF.

This sequence joins TRBV5-1 and TRBJ1-3; D is unclear. The CDR3 is 14 residues long. Trimming stripped 0 bases from V and 9 bases from J, with 13 bases between. Germline V gives CDR1 SGHRS, CDR2 YFSETQ. The CDR3 sequence is CASSLEKSRGTIYF. The CDR3 region has the DNA TGCGCCAGCAGCTTGGAGAAGAGTCGTGGCACCATATATTTT.

This chain links TRBV11-2 with TRBJ2-7; TRBD1 agrees at 10 bases. The V gene's germline CDR1 is SGHAT and CDR2 FQNNGV. Trimming took 6 bases from V and 4 from J; bases not matched to a gene: 3. The CDR3 extends over 13 amino acids. This CDR3 is CASRTGGLYEQYF. In DNA form, the CDR3 reads TGTGCCAGCAGGACAGGGGGCTTGTACGAGCAGTACTTC.

This clone appeared once. The chain recombines TRBV19 with TRBJ2-3; D is ambiguous. Trimming removed 5 bases at V and 6 bases at J, with 6 bases between. This CDR3 is 11 amino acids long. The germline CDR1 and CDR2 sequences are LNHDA and SQIVND (reference sequence). CDR3 amino acids: CASSPRDTQYF. The DNA for the CDR3 is TGTGCCAGTAGTCCTCGGGATACGCAGTATTTT.

The V and J genes are TRBV23-1 and TRBJ2-3; 14 bases fit TRBD2. TRBV23-1 is flagged as an ORF with uncertain function. V was clipped by 6 bases and J by 5 bases; unmatched bases: 4. The CDR3 runs to 15 residues. CDR3: CASRPGTSGRDTQYF. The CDR3 DNA reads as TGCGCCAGCAGACCAGGGACTAGCGGGAGAGATACGCAGTATTTT.

This sequence joins TRBV19 and TRBJ1-2; a weak D match, TRBD1 (5 bases). Trimming took 5 bases from V and 5 from J, leaving 12 bases between them. CDR1 and CDR2 from the germline V gene are LNHDA and SQIVND (reference sequence). This CDR3 spans 13 amino acids. The CDR3 bases are TGTGCCAGTAGTCTACGGGGGAGTTATGGCTACACCTTC. This sequence encodes CASSLRGSYGYTF. Full variable domain (rest looked up from reference TRBV19 and TRBJ1-2): DGGITQSPKYLFRKEGQNVTLSCEQNLNHDAMYWYRQDPGQGLRLIYYSQIVNDFQKGDIAEGYSVSREKKESFPLTVTSAQKNPTAFYLCASSLRGSYGYTFGSGTRLTVV.

The chain carries TRBV5-6 and TRBJ1-6; TRBD1 is a possible D gene (5 bases). The CDR3 totals 14 residues. The germline CDR1 and CDR2 sequences are SGHDT and YYEEEE. Deletions cut 4 bases from V and 6 bases from J, with 11 bases between. The CDR3 coding sequence is TGTGCCAGCAGCAGCGTGGGGGTTAATTCACCCCTCCACTTT. As protein: CASSSVGVNSPLHF.

The chain recombines TRBV14 with TRBJ1-1, with D possibly being TRBD1 (5 bases). CDR1 and CDR2 from the germline V gene are SGHDN and FVKESK. V was shortened by 0 bases and J by 5 bases, with 7 bases between the two germline ends. The CDR3 loop spans 13 amino acids. CDR3 sequence reads: CASSQDGGTEAFF. The CDR3 DNA reads TGTGCCAGCAGCCAAGACGGGGGAACTGAAGCTTTCTTT.

The chain employs TRBV5-1 and TRBJ1-1; D not resolved. This CDR3 has 15 residues. V dropped 0 bases and J dropped 1 base, with 10 bases sitting between them. CDR1 and CDR2 (germline): SGHRS, YFSETQ. The CDR3 region has the DNA TGCGCCAGCAGCTTGGCCGGAGCAGCGAACACTGAAGCTTTCTTT. Translated, it gives CASSLAGAANTEAFF. The variable domain in full, with the rest retrieved from reference TRBV5-1 and TRBJ1-1, is KAGVTQTPRYLIKTRGQQVTLSCSPISGHRSVSWYQQTPGQGLQFLFEYFSETQRNKGNFPGRFSGRQFSNSRSEMNVSTLELGDSALYLCASSLAGAANTEAFFGQGTRLTVV.

V and J are TRBV6-5 and TRBJ1-2, with 7 bases lining up with TRBD1. Germline loops: CDR1 MNHEY, CDR2 SVGAGI. Losses at the gene ends were 2 bases for V and 2 bases for J; bases not matched to a gene: 5. The CDR3 is 15 amino acids. The CDR3 sequence is CASSYGARGNYGYTF. The CDR3 DNA reads TGTGCCAGCAGTTACGGGGCCAGGGGGAACTATGGCTACACCTTC.

Concerning this clone itself: A junction end diverges from the germline sequence, so it may reflect a read error. The V call is TRBV27, the J call TRBJ2-7; 8 nucleotides line up with TRBD2. CDR1 and CDR2 (germline): MNHEY, SMNVEV (reference sequence). The CDR3 spans 14 residues. The CDR3 DNA reads TGTGCCAGCAGTTGGAGCGGGAGCCCTGGGGAGCAGTGCTTC. Translation gives CASSWSGSPGEQCF.

Here the CDR3 reads CASSTSASSYNEQFF. CDR3 in DNA: TGTGCCAGCAGCACTAGCGCGAGCTCTTACAATGAGCAGTTCTTC. V is TRBV7-2 and J is TRBJ2-1, with TRBD2 matching over 7 bases. The CDR3 sequence is 15 residues long. V lost 5 bases to trimming and J lost 4 bases; unmatched junction nucleotides: 8. Germline lookup yields CDR1 SGHTA and CDR2 FQGNSA.

The chain is built from TRBV5-1 and TRBJ1-3; no clear D. V was pared by 4 bases and J by 4 bases, with 9 bases between. The CDR3 contains 13 residues. CDR1 is SGHRS, CDR2 YFSETQ, per germline. CDR3 bases: TGCGCCAGCAGCAGAGGGCGCGGAAACACCATATATTTT. The encoded protein is CASSRGRGNTIYF.

The V gene is TRBV5-1, the J gene TRBJ2-5, with D possibly matching TRBD2 (6 bases). The CDR3 spans 15 residues. V lost 0 bases and J 1 base, leaving 10 bases between the germline ends. Germline V CDR1 and CDR2: SGHRS, YFSETQ. CDR3 loop: CASSLAGTSQETQYF. DNA for the CDR3: TGCGCCAGCAGCTTGGCAGGGACTTCCCAAGAGACCCAGTACTTC.

In DNA form, the CDR3 reads TGTGCCAGCAGTCGGGGACCCGGATCCTACAATGAGCAGTTCTTC. Protein product: CASSRGPGSYNEQFF. The gene calls are TRBV3-1 (or the pseudogene TRBV3-2) and TRBJ2-1; possibly TRBD1 or TRBD2 for D (5 bases each). The CDR3 has 15 amino acids. Trimming took 6 bases from V and 1 from J, leaving 13 bases between them. Germline V CDR1 and CDR2: LGHDT, YNNKEL (reference sequence).

The chain joins TRBV25-1 to TRBJ1-2; perhaps TRBD1 as D (5 bases). V lost 5 bases and J 8 bases, leaving 15 bases between the germline ends. Germline loops: CDR1 MGHDK, CDR2 SYGVNS. This CDR3 has 13 amino acids. The chain's CDR3 is CASSNPGTRGYTF. The CDR3 DNA sequence: TGTGCCAGCAGTAATCCCGGGACGCGGGGCTACACCTTC.

This chain links TRBV5-1 with TRBJ2-2; D might be TRBD2 (5 bases). The CDR3 consists of 15 residues. Germline V CDR1 and CDR2: SGHRS, YFSETQ. The V gene lost 2 bases and the J gene lost 1 base, with 9 bases spanning the gap. The CDR3 DNA reads as TGCGCCAGCAGCTTATTCGGGGTGAACACCGGGGAGCTGTTTTTT. Protein: CASSLFGVNTGELFF.

This clone was counted only a few times. A read error may account for a junction end that differs from germline. This rearrangement joins TRBV7-2 to TRBJ2-1; D is uncertain. Germline-derived CDR1 and CDR2 are SGHTA and FQGNSA. The CDR3 extends over 13 amino acids. CDR3 sequence (DNA): TGTGCCAGCAGCCCATACTCCAACAATGAGCAGTTCTTC. The encoded protein is CASSPYSNNEQFF.

The chain links TRBV7-2 to TRBJ2-1; no firm D call. Germline V gene lookup returns CDR1 SGHTA and CDR2 FQGNSA. The V end lost 1 base, the J end lost 10 bases, and 11 bases lay between the germline ends. CDR3 length: 13 residues. The CDR3, as DNA: TGTGCCAGCAGCTTAGAGGCCCTGGGGGAGCAGTTCTTC. This encodes CASSLEALGEQFF.

V and J are TRBV28 and TRBJ2-2; D gene uncertain. There are 13 residues in the CDR3. Germline-derived CDR1 and CDR2 are MDHEN and SYDVKM. Trimming cost V 6 bases and J 2 bases, with 7 bases left between them. The DNA of the CDR3 is TGTGCCAGCAGGAATCGAAACACCGGGGAGCTGTTTTTT. Its protein is CASRNRNTGELFF.